Listed here are 14 T cell receptor beta chains from one sample, sequenced in a study of cytomegalovirus exposure and HLA in healthy donors. Primers included in the PCR were 60 Vbeta and 13 Jbeta primers. The table came from immunoSEQ multiplex PCR; TCRdb's copy has only in-frame clones and leaves some out. This table has under 250,000 clones, 85% appearing once. The sample comprised PBMCs. These receptors all stem from a woman in her 50s in good health and CMV-seronegative.

This clone was observed once. The chain joins TRBV28 to TRBJ1-5; D gene unclear. The V gene lost 3 bases and the J gene lost 0 bases, with 9 bases spanning the gap. This CDR3 has 15 residues. The V gene's germline CDR1 is MDHEN and CDR2 SYDVKM. The CDR3 sequence is CASSFEGYSNQPQHF. In nucleotides, the CDR3 is TGTGCCAGCAGTTTCGAGGGTTATAGCAATCAGCCCCAGCATTTT.

J is TRBJ2-1 and V is TRBV11-1; weak D call: TRBD2 (5 bases). The CDR3 covers 15 residues. Trimming removed 4 bases at V and 2 bases at J, with 12 bases between. Germline V lookup: CDR1 SGHAT, CDR2 FQDESV (reference sequence). The CDR3 DNA reads TGTGCCAGCAGCTCGCTGGACTCCCCCTACAATGAGCAGTTCTTC. This sequence encodes CASSSLDSPYNEQFF.

This chain connects TRBV18 to TRBJ2-2, with TRBD2 matching 7 bases. Germline V gives CDR1 KGHSH, CDR2 LQKENI. The V and J ends lost 3 bases and 3 bases, in that order; junction bases with no gene match: 4. The CDR3 extends over 15 amino acids. CDR3 nucleotide sequence: TGTGCCAGCTCACCTCTAGCGGCGGACACCGGGGAGCTGTTTTTT. Encoded protein: CASSPLAADTGELFF. Supplemented by reference TRBV18 and TRBJ2-2, the full variable domain reads NAGVMQNPRHLVRRRGQEARLRCSPMKGHSHVYWYRQLPEEGLKFMVYLQKENIIDESGMPKERFSAEFPKEGPSILRIQQVVRGDSAAYFCASSPLAADTGELFFGEGSRLTVL.

The rearrangement links TRBV28 to TRBJ2-7; 9 nucleotides line up with TRBD2. V trimming: 3 bases; J trimming: 5 bases; junction bases outside the gene matches: 8. Germline loops: CDR1 MDHEN, CDR2 SYDVKM. The CDR3 spans 15 residues. The chain's CDR3 is CASSFNAGGFHEQYF. In DNA, the CDR3 is TGTGCCAGCAGTTTTAACGCGGGGGGGTTCCACGAGCAGTACTTC.

The chain uses TRBV29-1 and TRBJ2-1; 7 bases align to TRBD2. The germline CDR1 and CDR2 sequences are SQVTM and ANQGSEA. This CDR3 comprises 14 residues. The V gene end was trimmed by 3 bases and the J gene end by 6 bases; junction bases not matched to a gene: 8. This CDR3 reads CSVEEGGLGNEQFF. The CDR3 coding sequence is TGCAGCGTTGAGGAGGGAGGGCTGGGCAATGAGCAGTTCTTC.

The chain has TRBV19 and TRBJ2-2; possible D gene TRBD2, 6 bases. Germline V lookup: CDR1 LNHDA, CDR2 SQIVND (reference sequence). CDR3 length equals 14 residues. Trimming cost V 6 bases and J 4 bases, with 12 bases left between them. The CDR3 nucleotides are TGTGCCAGTAGGTCGGGAGCAGGCACCGGGGAGCTGTTTTTT. Its translation is CASRSGAGTGELFF.

The rearrangement links TRBV4-3 to TRBJ2-4; perhaps TRBD2 as D (5 bases). The CDR3 length is 16 residues. In germline, CDR1 is LGHNA, CDR2 YSLEER. V dropped 1 base and J dropped 0 bases, with 10 bases sitting between them. The CDR3 sequence is CASSQGAGLAKNIQYF. For the CDR3, the DNA is TGCGCCAGCAGCCAAGGGGCGGGCCTAGCCAAAAACATTCAGTACTTC.

This chain joins TRBV11-3 and TRBJ2-1, with 10 bases lining up with TRBD1. From germline, CDR1 is SGHNT and CDR2 YENEEA. The CDR3 covers 18 residues. Unmatched junction bases numbered 8, after V lost 0 bases and J lost 3 bases. As DNA, the CDR3 is TGTGCCAGCAGCTTAGACGCCGGGACAGGGGAGGGCTACAATGAGCAGTTCTTC. Amino acids: CASSLDAGTGEGYNEQFF. Full variable domain (missing parts from reference TRBV11-3 and TRBJ2-1): EAGVVQSPRYKIIEKKQPVAFWCNPISGHNTLYWYLQNLGQGPELLIRYENEEAVDDSQLPKDRFSAERLKGVDSTLKIQPAELGDSAVYLCASSLDAGTGEGYNEQFFGPGTRLTVL.

The chain links TRBV5-1 to TRBJ1-1, with D unclear. Trimming left V 3 bases short and J 2 bases short, with 11 bases between. CDR1 is SGHRS and CDR2 is YFSETQ in the germline V gene. There are 14 residues in the CDR3. CDR3 nucleotides: TGCGCCAGCAGCTCGAGACGGGATAACACTGAAGCTTTCTTT. The encoded protein is CASSSRRDNTEAFF.

Only a few counts were recorded for this clone. V usage is TRBV5-4 and J usage is TRBJ1-1; D possibly corresponds to TRBD1 (6 bases). Trimming pared 4 bases from V and 2 bases from J, leaving 12 bases between. From germline, CDR1 is SGHNT and CDR2 YYREEE (reference sequence). This CDR3 is built from 14 residues. As DNA, the CDR3 is TGTGCCAGCAGCCCGGGACAAGGAAACACTGAAGCTTTCTTT. Encoded protein: CASSPGQGNTEAFF.

For the CDR3, the DNA is TGTGCCAGCACCCAGGGGGTGGGCACTGAAGCTTTCTTT. The encoded protein is CASTQGVGTEAFF. The chain employs TRBV5-8 and TRBJ1-1, with 7 bases that match TRBD1. The CDR3 is made up of 13 amino acids. Per germline, CDR1 SGHTS and CDR2 YDEGEE. With V trimmed by 6 bases and J by 4 bases, 6 bases remained unmatched.

The rearrangement uses TRBV6-6 and TRBJ1-4; weak D call: TRBD1 (5 bases). CDR1 is MNHNY, CDR2 SVGAGI, per germline (reference sequence). The CDR3 extends over 12 amino acids. V shed 10 bases and J shed 4 bases, with 10 bases lying between them. This CDR3 reads CATGTNNEKLFF. The CDR3 region has the DNA TGTGCCACCGGGACTAATAATGAAAAACTGTTTTTT.

This chain links TRBV7-9 with TRBJ2-1; D is ambiguous. Per germline, CDR1 SEHNR and CDR2 FQNEAQ (reference sequence). V lost 3 bases and J lost 9, with 3 bases in between. The CDR3 spans 10 residues. CDR3 coding DNA: TGTGCCAGCAGCTTGGCTGAGCAGTTCTTC. Translated, it gives CASSLAEQFF. Based on the CDR3 plus reference TRBV7-9 and TRBJ2-1, the full variable domain is DTGVSQNPRHKITKRGQNVTFRCDPISEHNRLYWYRQTLGQGPEFLTYFQNEAQLEKSRLLSDRFSAERPKGSFSTLEIQRTEQGDSAMYLCASSLAEQFFGPGTRLTVL.

The V call is TRBV29-1, the J call TRBJ2-7, with no clear D. The ends were cut back, 0 bases at V and 1 base at J, with 10 bases in the middle. CDR3 length: 14 amino acids. Germline lookup yields CDR1 SQVTM and CDR2 ANQGSEA. Here the CDR3 DNA reads TGCAGCGTTGAAGAAGATGGCGGATCCTACGAGCAGTACTTC. It yields the protein CSVEEDGGSYEQYF.